A single sample gave rise to the 7 T cell receptor beta chains below, sequenced in a study of T cell repertoires in cytomegalovirus infection. These TCRs' antigens remain unknown. One entry per CDR3 protein results from TCRdb running MiXCR on the reads. This table holds about 920,000 distinct CDR3 sequences, about a third found once. The sequences come from cultured CD8+ T cells from PBMCs, collected from culture after CMV antigen stimulation. The receptors here all came from a human donor in good health (CMV status not recorded). Some clones in this sample may be carry-over from other donors' samples.

This clonotype was observed a few times. V usage is TRBV4-1 and J usage is TRBJ2-1; 10 bases map to TRBD1. This CDR3 has 15 amino acids. Per germline, CDR1 MGHRA and CDR2 YSYEKL. The V segment lost 2 bases and the J segment 8 bases; nucleotides outside the gene matches: 6. The CDR3 coding sequence is TGCGCCAGCAGCCAACTTACCGGGACAGGGGATGAGCAGTTCTTC. Protein sequence: CASSQLTGTGDEQFF.

This clonotype came up a few times. The CDR3 region has the DNA TGTGCCAGCAGTTATTGGTTTGAACAGGGGGGGAACACCGGGGAGCTGTTTTTT. This gives the protein CASSYWFEQGGNTGELFF. The V gene is TRBV6-2 or TRBV6-3, the J gene TRBJ2-2; TRBD1 matches at 8 bases. The CDR3 has 18 residues. Germline V CDR1 and CDR2: MNHEY, SVGEGT. J gave up 1 base and V 3 bases, and 10 bases lay outside the gene matches.

This sequence joins TRBV7-6 and TRBJ2-3; 8 bases align to TRBD2. The CDR3 length is 16 residues. The J segment lost 5 bases and the V segment lost 0 bases, leaving 7 bases of the junction unmatched. Per germline, CDR1 SGHVS and CDR2 FNYEAQ. As DNA, the CDR3 is TGTGCCAGCAGCTTAGCGCGTAGCGGGGCCGAAGATACGCAGTATTTT. It codes for CASSLARSGAEDTQYF.

The chain couples TRBV27 to TRBJ1-4, with D possibly TRBD1 on 6 matching bases. The germline V gene has CDR1 MNHEY and CDR2 SMNVEV (reference sequence). Trimming shortened V by 2 bases and J by 7 bases, and 11 bases separated the two germline ends. The CDR3 runs to 14 residues. CDR3 sequence reads: CASSLVGAGEKLFF. CDR3 DNA sequence: TGTGCCAGCAGTTTAGTGGGGGCGGGTGAAAAACTGTTTTTT. Full variable domain (outside the CDR3, taken from reference TRBV27 and TRBJ1-4): EAQVTQNPRYLITVTGKKLTVTCSQNMNHEYMSWYRQDPGLGLRQIYYSMNVEVTDKGDVPEGYKVSRKEKRNFPLILESPSPNQTSLYFCASSLVGAGEKLFFGSGTQLSVL.

This clonotype was recorded a few times. This chain joins TRBV5-4 and TRBJ1-2; tentatively, D is TRBD1 (5 bases). Looked up from germline, CDR1 is SGHNT and CDR2 is YYREEE (reference sequence). This CDR3 is built from 14 residues. V shed 5 bases and J shed 5 bases, with 16 bases lying between them. The CDR3 loop is CASRKSGTSYGYTF. CDR3 in DNA: TGTGCCAGCAGGAAGTCCGGGACGTCTTATGGCTACACCTTC.

The chain combines TRBV27 with TRBJ1-6; tentative D call: TRBD1 (6 bases). The V gene's germline CDR1 is MNHEY and CDR2 SMNVEV (reference sequence). CDR3 length: 16 residues. The ends were cut back, 0 bases at V and 9 bases at J, with 15 bases in the middle. CDR3 sequence: CASSLSWAGAVSPLHF. The CDR3 DNA reads TGTGCCAGCAGTTTATCGTGGGCAGGGGCGGTTTCACCCCTCCACTTT.

The CDR3 region has the DNA TGTGCCAGCAGCCCCCAAGCGGGGGGCACAGATACGCAGTATTTT. It yields the protein CASSPQAGGTDTQYF. This rearrangement joins TRBV9 to TRBJ2-3; TRBD2 agrees at 8 bases. V lost 4 bases, J lost 1 base, and 5 bases stayed unmatched. Germline V lookup: CDR1 SGDLS, CDR2 YYNGEE. The CDR3 has 15 amino acids.